The rows below give T cell receptor beta chains drawn from one sample of a study of PD-L1 blockade in urothelial cancer. Only in-frame clones appear in the TCRdb table, and some are missing; sequencing was by immunoSEQ multiplex PCR. The data contain roughly 100,000 clones, approximately 87% of them singletons. Sample: PBMCs, taken around atezolizumab (anti-PD-L1) treatment. The receptor set was obtained from a man aged 70-80 years with urothelial cancer. Each CDR3 is given with its conserved first and last residue. The D gene is left open where the match is weak. A row's size may be missing; if present it is once, few, many or a size class.

len: 15; v_gene: TRBV4-1; d_gene: TRBD1; abundance: .; j_gene: TRBJ2-2; CDR3aa: CASSQEQGATGELFF; CDR3nt: TGCGCCAGCAGCCAGGAACAGGGGGCCACCGGGGAGCTGTTTTTT
len: 16; v_gene: TRBV5-1; d_gene: TRBD1; abundance: .; j_gene: TRBJ2-3; CDR3aa: CASSLSGTGSTDTQYF; CDR3nt: TGCGCCAGCAGCTTGTCCGGGACAGGATCCACAGATACGCAGTATTTT
len: 14; v_gene: TRBV27; d_gene: TRBD2; abundance: .; j_gene: TRBJ2-7; CDR3aa: CASSFSGRPYEQYF; CDR3nt: TGTGCCAGCAGTTTTAGCGGGCGACCCTACGAGCAGTACTTC
len: 16; v_gene: TRBV15; d_gene: .; abundance: .; j_gene: TRBJ1-4; CDR3aa: CATSRETRLTNEKLFF; CDR3nt: TGTGCCACCAGCAGAGAAACCAGGCTAACTAATGAAAAACTGTTTTTT
len: 14; v_gene: TRBV4-2; d_gene: TRBD2; abundance: .; j_gene: TRBJ2-5; CDR3aa: CASSQAGGKETQYF; CDR3nt: TGTGCCAGCAGCCAAGCGGGAGGAAAAGAGACCCAGTACTTC
len: 13; v_gene: TRBV2; d_gene: TRBD1; abundance: .; j_gene: TRBJ1-2; CDR3aa: CASSGGQLYGYTF; CDR3nt: TGTGCCAGCAGTGGGGGACAGCTCTATGGCTACACCTTC
len: 12; v_gene: TRBV2; d_gene: .; abundance: once; j_gene: TRBJ2-7; CDR3aa: CASSGSSYEQYF; CDR3nt: TGTGCCAGCAGTGGGAGCTCCTACGAGCAGTACTTC
len: 15; v_gene: TRBV10-1; d_gene: .; abundance: .; j_gene: TRBJ2-2; CDR3aa: CASSVDSGSTGELFF; CDR3nt: TGCGCCAGCAGTGTTGATAGCGGCTCCACCGGGGAGCTGTTTTTT
len: 16; v_gene: TRBV19; d_gene: TRBD2; abundance: .; j_gene: TRBJ2-1; CDR3aa: CASTPSRGGGHNEQFF; CDR3nt: TGTGCCAGTACCCCGAGCCGCGGGGGGGGTCACAATGAGCAGTTCTTC
len: 14; v_gene: TRBV7-9; d_gene: TRBD1; abundance: .; j_gene: TRBJ2-7; CDR3aa: CASSSRQGAYEQYF; CDR3nt: TGTGCCAGCAGCTCCCGACAGGGCGCCTACGAGCAGTACTTC
len: 14; v_gene: TRBV7-3; d_gene: .; abundance: .; j_gene: TRBJ1-3; CDR3aa: CASSLGASGNTIYF; CDR3nt: TGTGCCAGCAGCTTAGGGGCCTCTGGAAACACCATATATTTT
len: 14; v_gene: TRBV19; d_gene: .; abundance: .; j_gene: TRBJ1-5; CDR3aa: CASASRGRNQPQHF; CDR3nt: TGTGCCAGTGCGTCCAGGGGAAGAAATCAGCCCCAGCATTTT
len: 13; v_gene: TRBV6-1; d_gene: TRBD2; abundance: once; j_gene: TRBJ2-1; CDR3aa: CASSETRGGEQFF; CDR3nt: TGTGCCAGCAGTGAAACGCGGGGGGGTGAGCAGTTCTTC
len: 13; v_gene: TRBV19; d_gene: TRBD1; abundance: .; j_gene: TRBJ1-6; CDR3aa: CASRQGVDSPLHF; CDR3nt: TGTGCCAGTAGACAGGGGGTTGATTCACCCCTCCACTTT
len: 11; v_gene: TRBV29-1; d_gene: .; abundance: .; j_gene: TRBJ1-1; CDR3aa: CSVLGRAEAFF; CDR3nt: TGCAGCGTCCTTGGGAGGGCTGAAGCTTTCTTT
len: 20; v_gene: TRBV7-7; d_gene: TRBD2; abundance: .; j_gene: TRBJ2-2; CDR3aa: CASSLDPGLAGEATNGELFF; CDR3nt: TGTGCTAGCAGCTTAGATCCGGGACTAGCGGGAGAGGCGACGAACGGGGAGCTGTTTTTT
len: 13; v_gene: TRBV10-3; d_gene: TRBD2; abundance: .; j_gene: TRBJ2-3; CDR3aa: CASAGLAGDTQYF; CDR3nt: TGTGCCAGCGCGGGACTAGCTGGAGATACGCAGTATTTT
len: 14; v_gene: TRBV27; d_gene: .; abundance: .; j_gene: TRBJ2-1; CDR3aa: CASSLRDRQALQFF; CDR3nt: TGTGCCAGCAGTTTGCGGGACAGACAGGCCCTGCAGTTCTTC
len: 14; v_gene: TRBV2; d_gene: TRBD1; abundance: .; j_gene: TRBJ1-5; CDR3aa: CASTRDRGAQPQHF; CDR3nt: TGTGCCAGCACTAGGGACAGGGGAGCTCAGCCCCAGCATTTT
len: 14; v_gene: TRBV27; d_gene: .; abundance: .; j_gene: TRBJ1-2; CDR3aa: CASSLSVGGQGYTF; CDR3nt: TGTGCCAGCAGTTTATCGGTCGGGGGTCAGGGCTACACCTTC
len: 16; v_gene: TRBV19; d_gene: TRBD1; abundance: .; j_gene: TRBJ2-3; CDR3aa: CASSTTGAGGTDTQYF; CDR3nt: TGTGCCAGTAGTACAACAGGGGCGGGTGGCACAGATACGCAGTATTTT
len: 15; v_gene: TRBV18; d_gene: TRBD1; abundance: .; j_gene: TRBJ1-1; CDR3aa: CASSPRGTGDTEAFF; CDR3nt: TGTGCCAGCTCACCAAGGGGGACAGGGGACACTGAAGCTTTCTTT
len: 15; v_gene: TRBV19; d_gene: TRBD2; abundance: medium-sized; j_gene: TRBJ2-1; CDR3aa: CASSVTSGDYNEQFF; CDR3nt: TGTGCCAGTAGTGTTACTAGCGGGGACTACAATGAGCAGTTCTTC
len: 16; v_gene: TRBV4-1; d_gene: TRBD2; abundance: .; j_gene: TRBJ2-3; CDR3aa: CASSQYTSGGPDTQYF; CDR3nt: TGCGCCAGCAGCCAATATACTAGCGGGGGACCAGATACGCAGTATTTT
len: 14; v_gene: TRBV19; d_gene: TRBD1; abundance: .; j_gene: TRBJ1-1; CDR3aa: CASSSDRVGTEAFF; CDR3nt: TGTGCCAGTAGTAGCGACAGGGTTGGCACTGAAGCTTTCTTT
len: 16; v_gene: TRBV11-3; d_gene: TRBD2; abundance: .; j_gene: TRBJ2-1; CDR3aa: CASSLDGLAGEIEQFF; CDR3nt: TGTGCCAGCAGCTTAGATGGGCTAGCGGGAGAGATTGAGCAGTTCTTC
len: 16; v_gene: TRBV9; d_gene: TRBD2; abundance: .; j_gene: TRBJ2-1; CDR3aa: CASSVEVYGGAGEQFF; CDR3nt: TGTGCCAGCAGCGTAGAGGTTTACGGGGGGGCGGGGGAGCAGTTCTTC
len: 15; v_gene: TRBV2; d_gene: TRBD1; abundance: .; j_gene: TRBJ2-3; CDR3aa: CASSERTGVTDTQYF; CDR3nt: TGTGCCAGCAGTGAACGGACAGGTGTCACAGATACGCAGTATTTT
len: 12; v_gene: TRBV18; d_gene: .; abundance: .; j_gene: TRBJ2-1; CDR3aa: CASSLVDNEQFF; CDR3nt: TGTGCCAGCTCACTCGTCGACAATGAGCAGTTCTTC
len: 16; v_gene: TRBV6-1; d_gene: TRBD1; abundance: .; j_gene: TRBJ2-7; CDR3aa: CASSGSTGGQGNEQYF; CDR3nt: TGTGCCAGCAGTGGCTCCACGGGGGGACAGGGAAACGAGCAGTACTTC
len: 15; v_gene: TRBV7-3; d_gene: .; abundance: .; j_gene: TRBJ2-1; CDR3aa: CASSLTFGSYNEQFF; CDR3nt: TGTGCCAGCAGCTTAACGTTCGGCTCCTACAATGAGCAGTTCTTC
len: 13; v_gene: TRBV21-1; d_gene: .; abundance: .; j_gene: TRBJ2-3; CDR3aa: CASVHRGTDTQYF; CDR3nt: TGTGCCAGCGTACACAGGGGCACAGATACGCAGTATTTT
len: 13; v_gene: TRBV7-2; d_gene: .; abundance: once; j_gene: TRBJ1-1; CDR3aa: CASSLGRYTEAFF; CDR3nt: TGTGCCAGCAGCTTGGGGCGTTACACTGAAGCTTTCTTT
len: 16; v_gene: TRBV5-1; d_gene: TRBD2; abundance: .; j_gene: TRBJ2-5; CDR3aa: CASSLSGLATQETQYF; CDR3nt: TGCGCCAGCAGCTTGTCGGGACTAGCGACTCAAGAGACCCAGTACTTC
len: 12; v_gene: TRBV5-1; d_gene: TRBD1; abundance: .; j_gene: TRBJ2-7; CDR3aa: CASTIQGDEQYF; CDR3nt: TGCGCCAGCACAATTCAGGGGGACGAGCAGTACTTC
len: 13; v_gene: TRBV5-1; d_gene: .; abundance: .; j_gene: TRBJ1-1; CDR3aa: CASSLAGNTEAFF; CDR3nt: TGCGCCAGCAGCTTGGCAGGGAACACTGAAGCTTTCTTT
len: 15; v_gene: TRBV5-1; d_gene: .; abundance: few; j_gene: TRBJ1-4; CDR3aa: CASSSQTATNEKLFF; CDR3nt: TGCGCCAGCAGCTCCCAAACTGCAACTAATGAAAAACTGTTTTTT
len: 16; v_gene: TRBV6-1; d_gene: TRBD2; abundance: few; j_gene: TRBJ2-3; CDR3aa: CASSASSGTSGGAEYF; CDR3nt: TGTGCCAGCAGTGCATCTTCCGGGACTAGCGGGGGGGCGGAGTATTTT
len: 15; v_gene: TRBV7-2; d_gene: .; abundance: .; j_gene: TRBJ1-3; CDR3aa: CASSLVVGAGDTIYF; CDR3nt: TGTGCCAGCAGCTTAGTCGTGGGCGCCGGGGACACCATATATTTT
len: 15; v_gene: TRBV11-2; d_gene: .; abundance: once; j_gene: TRBJ1-2; CDR3aa: CASSLDAGAGYGYTF; CDR3nt: TGTGCCAGCAGCTTAGATGCGGGCGCCGGCTATGGCTACACCTTC
len: 16; v_gene: TRBV6-1; d_gene: TRBD1; abundance: .; j_gene: TRBJ1-5; CDR3aa: CASSEAVGTGNQPQHF; CDR3nt: TGTGCCAGCAGTGAAGCGGTAGGGACAGGCAATCAGCCCCAGCATTTT
len: 18; v_gene: TRBV4-1; d_gene: TRBD2; abundance: .; j_gene: TRBJ2-3; CDR3aa: CASSPKVLAGTTTDTQYF; CDR3nt: TGCGCCAGCAGTCCAAAAGTACTAGCGGGGACAACCACAGATACGCAGTATTTT
len: 14; v_gene: TRBV2; d_gene: TRBD1; abundance: few; j_gene: TRBJ2-7; CDR3aa: CASRFGQGAYEQYF; CDR3nt: TGTGCCAGCAGGTTCGGACAGGGGGCGTACGAGCAGTACTTC
len: 15; v_gene: TRBV7-2; d_gene: TRBD1; abundance: .; j_gene: TRBJ2-2; CDR3aa: CASSPTGELTGELFF; CDR3nt: TGTGCCAGCAGCCCGACAGGGGAGTTAACCGGGGAGCTGTTTTTT
len: 16; v_gene: TRBV19; d_gene: TRBD2; abundance: .; j_gene: TRBJ2-5; CDR3aa: CASTPWREATVETQYF; CDR3nt: TGTGCCAGTACTCCTTGGCGGGAGGCCACGGTAGAGACCCAGTACTTC
len: 15; v_gene: TRBV19; d_gene: TRBD2; abundance: .; j_gene: TRBJ2-2; CDR3aa: CASSTGTSGTGELFF; CDR3nt: TGTGCCAGTAGTACCGGGACTAGCGGGACCGGGGAGCTGTTTTTT
len: 11; v_gene: TRBV5-6; d_gene: .; abundance: .; j_gene: TRBJ1-2; CDR3aa: CASSFRGGYTF; CDR3nt: TGTGCCAGCAGCTTTAGGGGTGGCTACACCTTC
len: 14; v_gene: TRBV7-9; d_gene: TRBD1; abundance: .; j_gene: TRBJ1-1; CDR3aa: CASSAQGASTEAFF; CDR3nt: TGTGCCAGCAGCGCTCAGGGGGCCTCGACTGAAGCTTTCTTT
len: 16; v_gene: TRBV18; d_gene: TRBD2; abundance: .; j_gene: TRBJ2-4; CDR3aa: CASSFTAGGQENIQYF; CDR3nt: TGTGCCAGCTCTTTTACGGCGGGAGGCCAGGAAAACATTCAGTACTTC